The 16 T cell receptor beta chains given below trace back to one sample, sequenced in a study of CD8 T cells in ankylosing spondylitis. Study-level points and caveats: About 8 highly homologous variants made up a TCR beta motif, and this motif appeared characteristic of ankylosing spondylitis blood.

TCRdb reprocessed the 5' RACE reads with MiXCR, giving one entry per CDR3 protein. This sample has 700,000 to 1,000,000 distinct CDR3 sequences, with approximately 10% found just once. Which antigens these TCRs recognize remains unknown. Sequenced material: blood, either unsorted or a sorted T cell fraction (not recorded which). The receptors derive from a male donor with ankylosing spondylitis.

The CDR3 reads CASSLRGGPETQYF. DNA for the CDR3: TGTGCCAGCAGTTTGAGGGGGGGCCCAGAGACCCAGTACTTC. The chain uses TRBV6-5 and TRBJ2-5; a possible D gene is TRBD2 (7 bases). V gave up 4 bases and J gave up 4 bases, with 13 bases separating them. This CDR3 has 14 residues. Looked up from germline, CDR1 is MNHEY and CDR2 is SVGAGI.

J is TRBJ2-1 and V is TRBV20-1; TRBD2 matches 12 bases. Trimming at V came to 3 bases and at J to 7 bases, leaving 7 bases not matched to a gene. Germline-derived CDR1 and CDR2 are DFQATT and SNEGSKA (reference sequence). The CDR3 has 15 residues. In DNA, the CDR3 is TGCAGTGCTAGGGTACTAGCGGGGGGTGGTAATGAGCAGTTCTTC. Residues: CSARVLAGGGNEQFF.

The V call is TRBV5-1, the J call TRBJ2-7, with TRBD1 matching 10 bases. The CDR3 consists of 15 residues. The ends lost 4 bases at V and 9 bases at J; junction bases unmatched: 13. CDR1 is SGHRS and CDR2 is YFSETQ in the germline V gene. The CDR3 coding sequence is TGCGCCAGCAGCGCCGGGACAGGGGCGAGTATAGGGCAGTACTTC. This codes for CASSAGTGASIGQYF.

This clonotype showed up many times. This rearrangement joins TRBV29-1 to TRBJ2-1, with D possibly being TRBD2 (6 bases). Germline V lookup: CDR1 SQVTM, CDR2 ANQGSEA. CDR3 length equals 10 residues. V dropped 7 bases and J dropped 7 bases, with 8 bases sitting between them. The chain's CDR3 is CSEGTNEQFF. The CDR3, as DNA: TGCAGCGAGGGGACTAATGAGCAGTTCTTC.

The CDR3 here is CASSLLQTNQPQHF. DNA of the CDR3: TGTGCCAGCAGCTTGTTACAGACCAATCAGCCCCAGCATTTT. The chain has TRBV7-2 and TRBJ1-5; D not resolved. CDR3 length: 14 amino acids. V lost 3 bases and J lost 3, with 9 bases in between. Germline V gene sequence: CDR1 SGHTA, CDR2 FQGNSA.

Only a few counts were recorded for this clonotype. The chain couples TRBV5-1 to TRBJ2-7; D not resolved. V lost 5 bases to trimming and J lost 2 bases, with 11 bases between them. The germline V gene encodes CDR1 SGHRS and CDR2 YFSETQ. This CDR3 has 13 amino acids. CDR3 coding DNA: TGCGCCAGCAGGGGAAACCCCACCTACGAGCAGTACTTC. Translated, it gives CASRGNPTYEQYF. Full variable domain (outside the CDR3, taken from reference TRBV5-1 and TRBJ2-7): KAGVTQTPRYLIKTRGQQVTLSCSPISGHRSVSWYQQTPGQGLQFLFEYFSETQRNKGNFPGRFSGRQFSNSRSEMNVSTLELGDSALYLCASRGNPTYEQYFGPGTRLTVT.

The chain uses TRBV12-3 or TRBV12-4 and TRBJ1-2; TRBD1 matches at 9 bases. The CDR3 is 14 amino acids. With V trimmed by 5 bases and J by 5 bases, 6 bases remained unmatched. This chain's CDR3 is CASSDQQGAYGYTF. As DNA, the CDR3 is TGTGCCAGCAGTGATCAACAGGGGGCGTATGGCTACACCTTC.

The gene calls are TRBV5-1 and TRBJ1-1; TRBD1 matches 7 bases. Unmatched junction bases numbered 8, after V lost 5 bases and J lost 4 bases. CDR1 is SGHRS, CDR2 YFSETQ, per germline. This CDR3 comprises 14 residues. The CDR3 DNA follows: TGCGCCAGCAGGGCACAGGGGTCGGCCACTGAAGCTTTCTTT. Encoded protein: CASRAQGSATEAFF.

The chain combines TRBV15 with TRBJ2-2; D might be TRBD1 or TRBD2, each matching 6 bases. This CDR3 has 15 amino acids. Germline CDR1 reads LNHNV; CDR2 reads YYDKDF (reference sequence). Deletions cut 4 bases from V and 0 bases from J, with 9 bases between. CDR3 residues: CATSIGGANTGELFF. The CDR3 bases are TGTGCCACCAGCATCGGGGGCGCGAACACCGGGGAGCTGTTTTTT.

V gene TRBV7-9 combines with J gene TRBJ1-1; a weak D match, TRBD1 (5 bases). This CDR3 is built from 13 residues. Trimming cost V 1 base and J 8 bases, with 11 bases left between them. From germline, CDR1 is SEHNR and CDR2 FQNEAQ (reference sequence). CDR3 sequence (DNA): TGTGCCAGCAGCTTAGGGGACCGGATCGAAGCTTTCTTT. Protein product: CASSLGDRIEAFF. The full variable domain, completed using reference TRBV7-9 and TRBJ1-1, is DTGVSQNPRHKITKRGQNVTFRCDPISEHNRLYWYRQTLGQGPEFLTYFQNEAQLEKSRLLSDRFSAERPKGSFSTLEIQRTEQGDSAMYLCASSLGDRIEAFFGQGTRLTVV.

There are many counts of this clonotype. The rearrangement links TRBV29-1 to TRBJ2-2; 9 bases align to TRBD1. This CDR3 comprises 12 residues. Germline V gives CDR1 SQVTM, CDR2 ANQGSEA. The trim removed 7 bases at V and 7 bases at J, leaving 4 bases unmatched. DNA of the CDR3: TGCAGCGCCGACAGGGGGATCGGGGAGCTGTTTTTT. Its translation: CSADRGIGELFF.

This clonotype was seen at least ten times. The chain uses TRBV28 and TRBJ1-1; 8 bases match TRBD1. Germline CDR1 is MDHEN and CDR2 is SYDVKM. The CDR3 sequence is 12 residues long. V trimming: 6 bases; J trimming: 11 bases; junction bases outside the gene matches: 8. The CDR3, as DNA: TGTGCCAGCAGGATAAAGGACAGGGATGCTTTCTTT. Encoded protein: CASRIKDRDAFF. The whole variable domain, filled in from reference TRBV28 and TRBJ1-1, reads DVKVTQSSRYLVKRTGEKVFLECVQDMDHENMFWYRQDPGLGLRLIYFSYDVKMKEKGDIPEGYSVSREKKERFSLILESASTNQTSMYLCASRIKDRDAFFGQGTRLTVV.

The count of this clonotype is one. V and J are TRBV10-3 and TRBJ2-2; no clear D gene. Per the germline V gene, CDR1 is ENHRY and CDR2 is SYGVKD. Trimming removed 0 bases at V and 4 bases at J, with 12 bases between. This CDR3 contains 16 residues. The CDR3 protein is CAISESGPWATGELFF. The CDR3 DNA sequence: TGTGCCATCAGTGAGTCAGGACCATGGGCCACCGGGGAGCTGTTTTTT.

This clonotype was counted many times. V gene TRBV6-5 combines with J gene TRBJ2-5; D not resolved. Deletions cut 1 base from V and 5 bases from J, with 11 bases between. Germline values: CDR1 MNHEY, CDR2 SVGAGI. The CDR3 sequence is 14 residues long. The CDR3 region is CASSYWASEETQYF. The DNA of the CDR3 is TGTGCCAGCAGTTACTGGGCCTCAGAGGAGACCCAGTACTTC.

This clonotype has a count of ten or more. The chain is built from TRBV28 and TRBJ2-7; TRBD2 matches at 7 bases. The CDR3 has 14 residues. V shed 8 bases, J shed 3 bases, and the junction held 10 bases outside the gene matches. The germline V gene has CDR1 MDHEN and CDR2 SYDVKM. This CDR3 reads CASQLPGRVYEQYF. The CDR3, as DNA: TGTGCCAGCCAACTGCCAGGGAGGGTCTACGAGCAGTACTTC.

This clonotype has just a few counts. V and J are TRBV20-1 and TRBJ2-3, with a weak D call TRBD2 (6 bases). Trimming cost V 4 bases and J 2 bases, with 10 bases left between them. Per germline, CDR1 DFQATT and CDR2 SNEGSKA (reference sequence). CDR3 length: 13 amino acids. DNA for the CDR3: TGCAGTGCTACCGGGACTTTCACAGATACGCAGTATTTT. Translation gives CSATGTFTDTQYF.